The 21 T cell receptor beta chains given below trace back to one sample, sequenced in a study of tumor and adjacent non-tumor tissue in lung cancer. A modified ARM-PCR protocol with three rounds of nested PCR amplified TCRbeta. TCRdb re-derived calls from the multiplex PCR reads in MiXCR, one entry per CDR3 protein. The data contain under 80,000 distinct CDR3 sequences, 65% to 80% of them singletons. The template was RNA from unsorted bulk tissue. This non-tumor lung sample came from over 3 cm beyond the tumor edge. The specimen sequenced was distant non-tumor lung tissue. The receptors stem from a man aged 60-69 years with non-small cell lung cancer.

The gene calls are TRBV4-1 and TRBJ2-5, with D unclear. CDR1 and CDR2 from the germline V gene are MGHRA and YSYEKL. Trimming removed 10 bases from V and 5 bases from J, with 11 bases in between. The CDR3 runs to 11 residues. The CDR3 region is CATVRLETQYF. The CDR3 nucleotides are TGCGCCACCGTTCGATTGGAGACCCAGTACTTC.

This clonotype was seen a few times. CDR3 region: CATSRGGDLTEAFF. CDR3 coding DNA: TGTGCCACCAGCAGAGGAGGGGACCTCACTGAAGCTTTCTTT. This rearrangement joins TRBV15 to TRBJ1-1; D might be TRBD1 (5 bases). Trimming took off 1 base at V and 4 bases at J, with 10 bases between the two ends. The CDR3 is made up of 14 amino acids. CDR1 and CDR2 (germline): LNHNV, YYDKDF (reference sequence). Using reference TRBV15 and TRBJ1-1 for the parts outside the CDR3, the full variable domain is DAMVIQNPRYQVTQFGKPVTLSCSQTLNHNVMYWYQQKSSQAPKLLFHYYDKDFNNEADTPDNFQSRRPNTSFCFLDIRSPGLGDTAMYLCATSRGGDLTEAFFGQGTRLTVV.

Worth noting for this clonotype: Relative to the germline gene, one junction end is altered; a read error may explain this. This chain connects TRBV12-3 or TRBV12-4 to TRBJ2-1; D is perhaps TRBD1 or TRBD2 (5 bases each). The CDR3 loop spans 15 amino acids. CDR3 amino acids: CASSSTQRDHNEQFF. CDR3 sequence (DNA): TGTGCTAGCAGTTCCACTCAGAGGGACCACAATGAACAGTTCTTC.

Of note for this clonotype: The CDR3 carries no conserved terminal phenylalanine or tryptophan, so it likely arises from a read error. The V gene is TRBV6-5, the J gene TRBJ1-2, with 10 nucleotides matching TRBD1. The CDR3 has 14 residues. In germline, CDR1 is MNHEY, CDR2 SVGAGI. V gave up 9 bases and J gave up 5 bases; unmatched junction bases: 9. The CDR3 DNA reads TGTGCCAGTGGAGGGACAGGGGATGAGTATGGCTACACCTTA. Amino acids: CASGGTGDEYGYTL.

This clonotype appeared once. The conserved closing phenylalanine or tryptophan is absent in this CDR3, likely reflecting a read error. This chain uses TRBV7-9 with TRBJ1-6, with 10 bases lining up with TRBD1. The germline gives CDR1 SEHNR, CDR2 FQNEAQ (reference sequence). The CDR3 is 15 amino acids. CDR3 sequence (DNA): TGTGCCAGTAGCTCGGGACAGGGGAGAGGTTCACCCCTCCACTAT. It translates to CASSSGQGRGSPLHY.

This clonotype was observed many times. CDR3 loop: CSARDNQATMNTEAFF. The CDR3 DNA reads as TGCAGTGCTAGAGATAACCAGGCCACCATGAACACTGAAGCTTTCTTT. This chain uses TRBV20-1 with TRBJ1-1; D is ambiguous. CDR1 is DFQATT, CDR2 SNEGSKA, per germline (reference sequence). The length of the CDR3 is 16 residues. The V end lost 0 bases, the J end lost 0 bases, and 14 bases lay between the germline ends.

In its sample, this clonotype was seen once. The rearrangement joins TRBV5-1 to TRBJ1-1, with D tentatively TRBD1 (6 bases). The CDR3 consists of 15 residues. Germline V lookup: CDR1 SGHRS, CDR2 YFSETQ. V dropped 4 bases and J dropped 4 bases, with 17 bases sitting between them. CDR3 in DNA: TGCGCCAGCAGCATGGAGGACAGCCGAATCACTGAAGCTTTCTTT. It is translated as CASSMEDSRITEAFF.

As concerns this clonotype: At one boundary the junction diverges from the germline segment, which might be a read error. The chain has TRBV11-3 and TRBJ2-1; D gene unclear. The V gene's germline CDR1 is SGHNT and CDR2 YENEEA. This CDR3 has 12 amino acids. CDR3 residues: CTSSSQYDEQFF. The CDR3 DNA sequence: TGTACCAGCAGCTCCCAGTATGATGAGCAGTTCTTC.

The table lists this clonotype with a few counts. The conserved final phenylalanine or tryptophan is absent from the CDR3, which likely points to a read error. This chain links TRBV6-1 with TRBJ2-6; D unclear. The CDR3 has 14 residues. Germline V CDR1 and CDR2: MNHNS, SASEGT. The CDR3 bases are TGTGTCGGCAGTGATAACTCTGGGGCCAACGTCCTGACTCTC. Translated, it gives CVGSDNSGANVLTL.

Details on this clonotype: Germline and junction disagree at one end, which may indicate a read error. The J gene is TRBJ2-7, the V gene TRBV13; 10 nucleotides agree with TRBD2. From germline, CDR1 is PRHDT and CDR2 FYEKMQ (reference sequence). This CDR3 has 16 amino acids. CDR3 residues: CASSYLAGESVYGQYF. CDR3 DNA: TGTGCCAGCAGCTACCTAGCGGGAGAGTCAGTGTACGGGCAGTACTTC.

This clonotype was detected a few times. The rearrangement links TRBV24-1 to TRBJ2-4; no clear D gene. Looked up from germline, CDR1 is KGHDR and CDR2 is SFDVKD. This CDR3 is 17 amino acids long. V gave up 6 bases and J gave up 1 base, with 18 bases separating them. The DNA of the CDR3 is TGTGCCACCAGTCCTGGGGTTGCCTTGGGGGCCAAAAACATTCAGTACTTC. Its translation: CATSPGVALGAKNIQYF.

J is TRBJ2-7 and V is TRBV6-5, with D unresolved. Per the germline V gene, CDR1 is MNHEY and CDR2 is SVGAGI. Trimming took 6 bases from V and 9 from J, leaving 21 bases between them. The CDR3 has 14 residues. This CDR3 is CASRDPIGSGGQYF. CDR3 DNA sequence: TGTGCCAGCAGAGACCCGATAGGGTCAGGCGGGCAGTACTTC.

This clonotype appeared once. The V call is TRBV10-3, the J call TRBJ2-3; D may match TRBD1 or TRBD2 (5 bases each). The CDR3 extends over 10 amino acids. CDR1 is ENHRY and CDR2 is SYGVKD in the germline V gene. Trimming shortened V by 10 bases and J by 6 bases, and 8 bases separated the two germline ends. In DNA, the CDR3 is TGTGCCACCAGGGAGGATACGCAGTATTTT. The encoded protein is CATREDTQYF.

Turning to this clonotype: This likely comes from a read error, as the CDR3 has no conserved phenylalanine or tryptophan at its end. J is TRBJ2-5 and V is TRBV11-1; D gene unclear. Germline-derived CDR1 and CDR2 are SGHAT and FQDESV (reference sequence). The CDR3 runs to 14 residues. The CDR3 bases are TGTGCCAACAGCAAAGACATGTACCAAGAGACCCAGTACCTC. Its protein is CANSKDMYQETQYL.

This clonotype was observed at least ten times. The chain employs TRBV5-8 and TRBJ2-5; the match to TRBD2 covers 11 bases. The length of the CDR3 is 16 residues. Germline CDR1 SGHTS, CDR2 YDEGEE. Germline trimming cut 4 bases from V and 3 bases from J; bases unmatched to any gene: 8. In nucleotides, the CDR3 is TGTGCCAGCAGCGGGGGGACTAGCGGAGGAGAAGAGACCCAGTACTTC. Residues: CASSGGTSGGEETQYF.

Concerning this clonotype: A read error may produce the germline difference seen at one junction end. The V call is TRBV11-3, the J call TRBJ2-1; weak D call: TRBD1 (5 bases). The CDR3 is made up of 14 amino acids. Looked up from germline, CDR1 is SGHNT and CDR2 is YENEEA. CDR3 sequence: CASRLPEQDNGQFF. The CDR3 DNA sequence: TGTGCCAGCAGGTTACCGGAACAGGACAATGGGCAGTTCTTC. Full variable domain (remainder filled in from reference TRBV11-3 and TRBJ2-1): EAGVVQSPRYKIIEKKQPVAFWCNPISGHNTLYWYLQNLGQGPELLIRYENEEAVDDSQLPKDRFSAERLKGVDSTLKIQPAELGDSAVYLCASRLPEQDNGQFFGPGTRLTVL.

Notes on this clonotype: One end of the junction does not line up with germline, which may come from a read error. The rearrangement links TRBV24-1 to TRBJ2-2; tentative D call: TRBD2 (6 bases). Germline CDR1 is KGHDR and CDR2 is SFDVKD. The CDR3 sequence is 15 residues long. The CDR3 spells CATSDLGQGTGGLFF. In DNA form, the CDR3 reads TGTGCCACCAGTGATTTGGGACAAGGGACCGGGGGGCTGTTTTTT.

A remark on this clonotype: Since no conserved phenylalanine or tryptophan closes the CDR3, a read error is the likely cause. The chain has TRBV7-9 and TRBJ2-7; 10 bases align to TRBD2. Germline-derived CDR1 and CDR2 are SEHNR and FQNEAQ (reference sequence). Losses at the gene ends were 9 bases for V and 7 bases for J; bases not matched to a gene: 12. The CDR3 totals 14 residues. The CDR3 spells CASSGGTSRSEQYL. The CDR3 nucleotides read TGTGCCAGTAGCGGGGGGACTAGCCGGTCTGAGCAGTACCTC.

In the case of this clonotype: At one end the junction does not follow the germline gene, possibly because of a read error. The chain carries TRBV6-5 and TRBJ1-2, with D perhaps TRBD1 (6 bases). The CDR3 sequence is 15 residues long. Germline V gives CDR1 MNHEY, CDR2 SVGAGI. The CDR3 DNA is TGTGCCAGTAGTTCACAGGGTGGGAATAACTATGGCTACACCTTC. The encoded protein is CASSSQGGNNYGYTF.

Remarks on this clonotype: One junction end does not reproduce the germline sequence, and a read error may be involved. The chain employs TRBV6-5 and TRBJ1-5; D gene uncertain. The CDR3 contains 13 residues. Per germline, CDR1 MNHEY and CDR2 SVGAGI. CDR3 region: CVSSYSGNQPQHF. For the CDR3, the DNA is TGTGTCAGCAGTTACAGCGGTAACCAGCCCCAGCATTTT.

This clonotype was observed many times. The chain recombines TRBV28 with TRBJ2-1; no definite D call. The CDR3 runs to 14 residues. CDR1 and CDR2 from the germline V gene are MDHEN and SYDVKM. V was shortened by 4 bases and J by 7 bases, with 14 bases between the two germline ends. The CDR3 sequence is CASSYDILGNEQFF. In DNA form, the CDR3 reads TGTGCCAGCAGTTACGATATCCTGGGGAATGAGCAGTTCTTC.